This T cell receptor (beta chain) was profiled in a study of tumor-infiltrating lymphocytes in primary liver carcinoma. Study-wide findings and caveats: Significantly greater top-250-clone fractions characterized tumors relative to blood (p = 0.039).

Total RNA (roughly 530 ng) served as template for TCR beta cDNA synthesis primed by a constant-region primer. Three rounds of nested multiplex PCR with slightly modified ARM-PCR produced TCR beta libraries. Researchers ran the first two PCR rounds for around 10 cycles each with TRBV1-TRBV30 forward primers and a C-beta reverse primer. From the multiplex PCR reads, TCRdb called clonotypes with MiXCR, one entry per CDR3 protein. The data contain some 110,000 distinct CDR3 sequences, about four fifths of them seen just once; the ten biggest clones take up about 20%. CDR1 DFQATT and CDR2 SNEGSKA come from the germline V gene (reference sequence). This CDR3 is 14 amino acids long. V dropped 3 bases and J dropped 14; count of bases not matched to a gene: 14. RNA and DNA were co-extracted from roughly 20-30 mg of unsorted bulk tissue. On this clonotype itself: The antigen is unknown.

The sequenced material came from liver tumor tissue from sampling region 3. Subset described: tumor region T3, left-lateral pole. This receptor was obtained from a middle-aged man with primary liver carcinoma and hepatitis B virus infection. The V and J genes are TRBV20-1 and TRBJ2-1; 9 bases align to TRBD2. The chain's CDR3 is CSARGSGRLDEEFF. CDR3 coding DNA: TGCAGTGCTAGGGGGAGCGGGAGGTTGGATGAAGAGTTCTTC.